This entry concerns a single T cell receptor (beta chain). The sample originates from a study of patients and donors after allogeneic stem cell transplantation. TCRdb passed the RT-PCR reads through MiXCR, listing each CDR3 protein once. The table records about 40,000 distinct CDR3 sequences, roughly 30% of them present only once. Per the germline V gene, CDR1 is LGHNA and CDR2 is YSLEER. This CDR3 has 17 amino acids. V was cut by 0 bases and J by 4 bases, with 16 bases left in between. Sequencing was carried out using blood, either unsorted or a sorted T cell fraction (not recorded which). The chain recombines TRBV4-3 with TRBJ2-1; D possibly corresponds to TRBD2 (6 bases). This sequence was found in a human donor who was either an allogeneic HSCT recipient or a stem cell or donor lymphocyte infusion donor (not recorded which). It is not recorded whose cells these are; they may come from a transplant donor. The CDR3 nucleotides are TGCGCCAGCAGCCAAGATCGGGGGTGGGTCACTTACAATGAGCAGTTCTTC. Amino acid sequence: CASSQDRGWVTYNEQFF.